A single sample gave rise to the 16 T cell receptor beta chains below, sequenced in a study of identical twins. TCRdb analysed the 5' RACE reads with MiXCR anew, one entry per CDR3 protein. The data hold 1.5 million or so distinct CDR3 sequences, with less than 35% observed a single time. The sample taken for sequencing was cord blood. Source of these receptors: a newborn girl in good health.

The V call is TRBV6-5, the J call TRBJ2-1, with 10 nucleotides matching TRBD2. J gave up 7 bases and V 5 bases, and 11 bases lay outside the gene matches. Germline loops: CDR1 MNHEY, CDR2 SVGAGI. The length of the CDR3 is 16 residues. CDR3 sequence reads: CASSPTLAGPWNEQFF. CDR3 coding DNA: TGTGCCAGCAGTCCCACACTAGCGGGGCCCTGGAATGAGCAGTTCTTC.

This chain uses TRBV10-3 with TRBJ2-7, with TRBD1 matching 9 bases. The junction had 7 bases not matched to a gene; V was cut back by 6 bases and J by 1 base. The CDR3 consists of 15 residues. CDR1 and CDR2 from the germline V gene are ENHRY and SYGVKD. CDR3 nucleotides: TGTGCCATCAGGGGAACCGGGACAGGGTCCTACGAGCAGTACTTC. It codes for CAIRGTGTGSYEQYF.

The chain has TRBV6-1 and TRBJ1-5, with D hard to call. The CDR3 is made up of 15 amino acids. Germline loops: CDR1 MNHNS, CDR2 SASEGT. V lost 8 bases and J lost 0, with 14 bases in between. The CDR3 loop reads CASCWDWVSNQPQHF. The CDR3 DNA is TGTGCCAGCTGCTGGGATTGGGTTAGCAATCAGCCCCAGCATTTT.

This clonotype was found a few times. The chain links TRBV4-1 to TRBJ1-5, with D hard to call. CDR3 length equals 15 residues. The V gene lost 1 base and the J gene lost 3 bases, with 10 bases spanning the gap. Germline V CDR1 and CDR2: MGHRA, YSYEKL. The CDR3 DNA reads TGCGCCAGCAGCCAAGGGTCAGGATTCAATCAGCCCCAGCATTTT. This codes for CASSQGSGFNQPQHF.

The V call is TRBV20-1, the J call TRBJ1-2, with a tentative D call TRBD1 (5 bases). The CDR3 extends over 14 amino acids. V lost 4 bases and J lost 0, with 12 bases in between. The germline V gene encodes CDR1 DFQATT and CDR2 SNEGSKA (reference sequence). The CDR3 spells CSANMWGANYGYTF. The CDR3 nucleotides are TGCAGTGCTAACATGTGGGGGGCTAACTATGGCTACACCTTC.

Turning to this clonotype: A much larger clonotype is one base distant, so this may be a read error. The V and J genes are TRBV28 and TRBJ2-1; D ambiguous. Trimming pared 6 bases from V and 10 bases from J, leaving 13 bases between. Per germline, CDR1 MDHEN and CDR2 SYDVKM. This CDR3 is 12 amino acids long. Here the CDR3 reads CASRSPPYEQFF. CDR3 nucleotide sequence: TGTGCCAGCAGATCCCCACCCTACGAGCAGTTCTTC.

This clonotype was seen a handful of times. The gene calls are TRBV6-1 and TRBJ1-1; TRBD1 matches 12 bases. This CDR3 contains 21 residues. The junction had 19 bases not matched to a gene; V was cut back by 2 bases and J by 3 bases. In germline, CDR1 is MNHNS, CDR2 SASEGT. CDR3 DNA sequence: TGTGCCAGCAGTGAATCCTATTCTTTTTCCGGGACAGGGGGCAGGGACACTGAAGCTTTCTTT. Its translation is CASSESYSFSGTGGRDTEAFF.

Only a few counts were recorded for this clonotype. The V call is TRBV3-1, the J call TRBJ2-5; D call uncertain. The V and J ends lost 2 bases and 11 bases respectively, with 21 bases between them. The CDR3 totals 15 residues. From germline, CDR1 is LGHDT and CDR2 YNNKEL (reference sequence). The CDR3 region is CASSQSDSLRDEQYF. As DNA, the CDR3 is TGTGCCAGCAGCCAATCTGATAGCTTAAGGGATGAGCAGTACTTC.

This clonotype has at least ten counts. The chain joins TRBV7-9 to TRBJ1-1, with 8 nucleotides matching TRBD1. Unmatched junction bases numbered 1, after V lost 3 bases and J lost 4 bases. Looked up from germline, CDR1 is SEHNR and CDR2 is FQNEAQ (reference sequence). There are 13 residues in the CDR3. The CDR3 DNA follows: TGTGCCAGCAGCTTTACAGGGGGCACTGAAGCTTTCTTT. Encoded protein: CASSFTGGTEAFF. Using reference TRBV7-9 and TRBJ1-1 for the parts outside the CDR3, the full variable domain is DTGVSQNPRHKITKRGQNVTFRCDPISEHNRLYWYRQTLGQGPEFLTYFQNEAQLEKSRLLSDRFSAERPKGSFSTLEIQRTEQGDSAMYLCASSFTGGTEAFFGQGTRLTVV.

V and J are TRBV20-1 and TRBJ1-1; D call uncertain. V lost 5 bases to trimming and J lost 2 bases, with 15 bases between them. This CDR3 spans 14 amino acids. From germline, CDR1 is DFQATT and CDR2 SNEGSKA (reference sequence). In nucleotides, the CDR3 is TGCAGTGCTCGAACAATCGACCCCAACACTGAAGCTTTCTTT. It specifies CSARTIDPNTEAFF.

This clonotype has a count of ten or more. V is TRBV9 and J is TRBJ2-1, with TRBD2 identical over 7 bases. Trimming removed 2 bases from V and 0 bases from J; junction bases left unmatched: 5. The CDR3 contains 16 residues. Looked up from germline, CDR1 is SGDLS and CDR2 is YYNGEE. The CDR3 DNA is TGTGCCAGCAGCGTCGCCGGGGGGTCCTCCTACAATGAGCAGTTCTTC. Translated: CASSVAGGSSYNEQFF.

V gene TRBV7-9 combines with J gene TRBJ2-3; D is tentatively TRBD1 or TRBD2 (6 bases each). V lost 5 bases, J lost 4 bases, and 16 bases lay in between. Germline CDR1 reads SEHNR; CDR2 reads FQNEAQ (reference sequence). The CDR3 totals 15 residues. The CDR3 sequence: CASSPGDWESDTQYF. As DNA, the CDR3 is TGTGCCAGCAGCCCAGGGGACTGGGAATCAGATACGCAGTATTTT.

The V call is TRBV20-1, the J call TRBJ2-5, with TRBD2 matching over 11 bases. CDR1 DFQATT and CDR2 SNEGSKA come from the germline V gene (reference sequence). The CDR3 sequence is 15 residues long. The J segment lost 2 bases and the V segment lost 3 bases, leaving 5 bases of the junction unmatched. The CDR3, as DNA: TGCAGTGCTAGGCGACTAGCGGGGTATCAAGAGACCCAGTACTTC. Amino acids: CSARRLAGYQETQYF.

This sequence joins TRBV7-9 and TRBJ1-1; possibly TRBD1 for D (5 bases). CDR1 and CDR2 from the germline V gene are SEHNR and FQNEAQ (reference sequence). There are 15 residues in the CDR3. The ends were cut back, 4 bases at V and 1 base at J, with 13 bases in the middle. This CDR3 is CASSSRQTGNTEAFF. CDR3 nucleotide sequence: TGTGCCAGCAGCTCTCGACAGACCGGGAACACTGAAGCTTTCTTT.

The chain joins TRBV27 to TRBJ1-1; no clear D. Germline V gene lookup returns CDR1 MNHEY and CDR2 SMNVEV (reference sequence). This CDR3 is built from 14 residues. V was trimmed by 8 bases and J by 7 bases, leaving 20 bases between them. For the CDR3, the DNA is TGTGCCAGCGGATCCCCGGGCAGAACAATTGAAGCTTTCTTT. It yields the protein CASGSPGRTIEAFF.

This clonotype showed up just a few times. The V call is TRBV20-1, the J call TRBJ1-4; weak D call: TRBD1 (6 bases). CDR1 DFQATT and CDR2 SNEGSKA come from the germline V gene (reference sequence). The ends were cut back, 6 bases at V and 4 bases at J, with 12 bases in the middle. This CDR3 comprises 13 residues. CDR3 sequence: CSAPVQGNEKLFF. Here the CDR3 DNA reads TGCAGTGCCCCGGTACAGGGTAATGAAAAACTGTTTTTT.